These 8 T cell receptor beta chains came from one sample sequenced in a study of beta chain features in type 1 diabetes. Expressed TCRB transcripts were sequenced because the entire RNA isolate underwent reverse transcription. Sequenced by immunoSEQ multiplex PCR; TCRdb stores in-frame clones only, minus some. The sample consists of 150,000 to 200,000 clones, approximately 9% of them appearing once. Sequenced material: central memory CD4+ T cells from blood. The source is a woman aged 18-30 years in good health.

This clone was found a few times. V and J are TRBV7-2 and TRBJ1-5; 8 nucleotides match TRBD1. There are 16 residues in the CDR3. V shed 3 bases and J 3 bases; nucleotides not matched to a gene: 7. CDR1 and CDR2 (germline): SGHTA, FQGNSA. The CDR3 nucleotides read TGTGCCAGCAGCTTGGGACAGGCCAACTCCAATCAGCCCCAGCATTTT. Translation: CASSLGQANSNQPQHF.

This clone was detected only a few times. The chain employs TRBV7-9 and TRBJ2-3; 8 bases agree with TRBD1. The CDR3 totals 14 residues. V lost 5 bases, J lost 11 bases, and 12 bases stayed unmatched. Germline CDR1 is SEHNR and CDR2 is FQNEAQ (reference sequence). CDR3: CASSPTGGLTGQYF. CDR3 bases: TGTGCCAGCAGCCCCACAGGGGGTCTAACGGGGCAGTATTTT.

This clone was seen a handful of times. The CDR3 loop is CASSQGLLDDTQYF. DNA for the CDR3: TGCGCCAGCAGCCAAGGGTTACTTGATGATACGCAGTATTTT. The chain couples TRBV4-3 to TRBJ2-3; no clear D gene. CDR3 length: 14 residues. Germline V gene sequence: CDR1 LGHNA, CDR2 YSLEER. Trimming cost V 1 base and J 6 bases, with 11 bases left between them.

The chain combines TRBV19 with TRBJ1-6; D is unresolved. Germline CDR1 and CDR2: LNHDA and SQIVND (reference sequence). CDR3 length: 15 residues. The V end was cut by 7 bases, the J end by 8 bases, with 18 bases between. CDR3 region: CASTARTGRDSPLHF. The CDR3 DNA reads TGTGCCAGTACTGCTAGGACTGGAAGGGATTCACCCCTCCACTTT.

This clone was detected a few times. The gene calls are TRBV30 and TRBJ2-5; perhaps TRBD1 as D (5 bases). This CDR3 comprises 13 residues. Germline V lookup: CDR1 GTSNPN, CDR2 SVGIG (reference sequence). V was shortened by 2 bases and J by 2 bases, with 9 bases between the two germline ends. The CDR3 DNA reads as TGTGCCTGGAGTCTGGGGCTTCAAGAGACCCAGTACTTC. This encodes CAWSLGLQETQYF. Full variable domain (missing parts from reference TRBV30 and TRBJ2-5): SQTIHQWPATLVQPVGSPLSLECTVEGTSNPNLYWYRQAAGRGLQLLFYSVGIGQISSEVPQNLSASRPQDRQFILSSKKLLLSDSGFYLCAWSLGLQETQYFGPGTRLLVL.

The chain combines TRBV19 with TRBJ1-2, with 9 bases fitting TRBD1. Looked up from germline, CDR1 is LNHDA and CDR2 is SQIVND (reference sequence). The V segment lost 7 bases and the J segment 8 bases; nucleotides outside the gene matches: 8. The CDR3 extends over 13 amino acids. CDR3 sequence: CASNLGQGEGYTF. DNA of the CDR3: TGTGCCAGTAATTTGGGACAGGGAGAAGGCTACACCTTC.

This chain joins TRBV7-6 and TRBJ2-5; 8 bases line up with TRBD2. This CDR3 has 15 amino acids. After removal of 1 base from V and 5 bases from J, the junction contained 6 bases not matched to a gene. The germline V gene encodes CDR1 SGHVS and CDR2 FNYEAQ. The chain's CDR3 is CASSLGGTGGETQYF. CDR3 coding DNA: TGTGCCAGCAGCTTAGGGGGAACGGGAGGGGAGACCCAGTACTTC.

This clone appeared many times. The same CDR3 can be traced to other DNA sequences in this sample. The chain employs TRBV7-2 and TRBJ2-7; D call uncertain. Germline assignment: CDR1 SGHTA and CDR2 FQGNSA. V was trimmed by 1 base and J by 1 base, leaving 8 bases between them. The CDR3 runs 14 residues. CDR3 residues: CASSLDYRSYEQYF. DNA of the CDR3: TGTGCCAGCAGCTTAGACTATCGATCCTACGAGCAGTACTTC.